This TCR beta chain was identified in a study of tumor-infiltrating lymphocytes in primary liver carcinoma. Study in general: Tumors were staged T1-T3 N0M0 and measured 4.2 to 10 cm across.

For this clonotype: Relative to the germline gene, one junction end is altered; a read error may explain this.

Germline V lookup: CDR1 SGHAT, CDR2 FQNNGV. The CDR3 runs 15 residues. Production of TCR beta cDNA used 400 to 650 ng total RNA together with a constant-region primer. Investigators got TCR beta libraries out of three nested multiplex PCR rounds, done with slightly modified ARM-PCR. Two initial PCR rounds of roughly 10 cycles each paired TRBV1-TRBV30 forward primers with a C-beta reverse primer. TCRdb passed the multiplex PCR reads through MiXCR, listing each CDR3 protein once. The sample lists fewer than 80,000 distinct CDR3 sequences; roughly 71% were seen once. For each extraction, RNA and DNA were obtained together from around 20-30 mg of unsorted bulk tissue. Donors were untreated and chronically infected with HBV.

This sequence joins TRBV11-2 and TRBJ2-5; TRBD2 matches 11 bases. The sequenced material came from tumor-adjacent normal liver tissue. The receptor was derived from a middle-aged man with primary liver carcinoma and hepatitis B virus infection. CDR3 protein: CPSSLNPGLAETQYF. The DNA for the CDR3 is TGTCCCAGCAGTCTCAACCCGGGACTAGCGGAGACTCAGTACTTC.